These 16 T cell receptor beta chains originate from one sample sequenced in a study of shared clonotypes between healthy human individuals. Sequencing used immunoSEQ multiplex PCR; TCRdb keeps in-frame clones, though not all of them. In the table there are approximately 2.3 million clones, more than 80% of which are singletons. The sequenced sample consisted of naive CD4+ T cells from PBMCs. The subset: CD45RA+ positively selected. The receptors stem from a man aged 18 to 35 in good health. Some clones in this sample may be carry-over from other donors' samples.

This chain joins TRBV19 and TRBJ1-5; D is possibly TRBD1 (6 bases). V lost 6 bases and J 2 bases, leaving 14 bases between the germline ends. This CDR3 contains 15 residues. Germline CDR1 and CDR2: LNHDA and SQIVND (reference sequence). CDR3 residues: CASRFREGGNQPQHF. In DNA, the CDR3 is TGTGCCAGTAGATTCCGTGAGGGGGGCAATCAGCCCCAGCATTTT.

V and J are TRBV30 and TRBJ2-7, with 7 bases lining up with TRBD2. V was pared by 3 bases and J by 2 bases, with 10 bases of the junction left unmatched. Germline CDR1 reads GTSNPN; CDR2 reads SVGIG (reference sequence). The CDR3 covers 15 residues. CDR3 nucleotide sequence: TGTGCCTGGAGCCCGGGGGGAGCGGCGACCTACGAGCAGTACTTC. Translated, it gives CAWSPGGAATYEQYF.

The chain links TRBV7-8 to TRBJ2-3; D is unclear. The CDR3 spans 14 residues. V lost 7 bases and J 0 bases, leaving 11 bases between the germline ends. Germline-derived CDR1 and CDR2 are SGHVS and FQNEAQ. In nucleotides, the CDR3 is TGTGCCAGCACTGAATGGCGGAGCACAGATACGCAGTATTTT. Its protein product is CASTEWRSTDTQYF. The full variable domain, in which reference TRBV7-8 and TRBJ2-3 provide the parts outside the CDR3, is GAGVSQSPRYKVAKRGQDVALRCDPISGHVSLFWYQQALGQGPEFLTYFQNEAQLDKSGLPSDRFFAERPEGSVSTLKIQRTQQEDSAVYLCASTEWRSTDTQYFGPGTRLTVL.

V is TRBV5-5 and J is TRBJ1-4, with 8 bases identical to TRBD1. V was pared by 0 bases and J by 10 bases, with 8 bases of the junction left unmatched. This CDR3 has 15 residues. Germline lookup yields CDR1 SGHKS and CDR2 YYEKEE (reference sequence). This CDR3 reads CASSLAAGGKGKLFF. CDR3 bases: TGTGCCAGCAGCTTGGCAGCAGGGGGCAAGGGAAAACTGTTTTTT. The full variable domain, rest sourced from reference TRBV5-5 and TRBJ1-4, is DAGVTQSPTHLIKTRGQQVTLRCSPISGHKSVSWYQQVLGQGPQFIFQYYEKEERGRGNFPDRFSARQFPNYSSELNVNALLLGDSALYLCASSLAAGGKGKLFFGSGTQLSVL.

V and J are TRBV7-9 and TRBJ1-2; weak D call: TRBD1 (5 bases). This CDR3 region has 16 residues. In germline, CDR1 is SEHNR, CDR2 FQNEAQ (reference sequence). V was trimmed by 5 bases and J by 2 bases, leaving 18 bases between them. Written as DNA, the CDR3 is TGTGCCAGCAGCCCGATGGGGGAGGGGAAGAACTATGGCTACACCTTC. Translating gives CASSPMGEGKNYGYTF.

As regards this clone: Other DNA sequences within the sample encode an identical CDR3. The J gene is TRBJ1-2, the V gene TRBV28; 11 nucleotides align to TRBD1. V trimming: 6 bases; J trimming: 7 bases; junction bases outside the gene matches: 7. CDR1 and CDR2 from the germline V gene are MDHEN and SYDVKM. This CDR3 has 14 residues. CDR3 region: CASSLGQGAGGYTF. CDR3 nucleotides: TGTGCCAGCAGCCTCGGACAGGGGGCTGGTGGCTACACCTTC.

For this clone: Other DNA sequences in this specimen translate into the identical CDR3. The chain recombines TRBV7-2 with TRBJ2-3; 12 bases are shared with TRBD2. Germline V CDR1 and CDR2: SGHTA, FQGNSA. CDR3 size: 15 residues. The trim removed 2 bases at V and 3 bases at J, leaving 0 bases unmatched. CDR3 in DNA: TGTGCCAGCAGCTTAACTAGCGGGAGGACAGATACGCAGTATTTT. Translated, it gives CASSLTSGRTDTQYF.

The sample holds one count of this clone. Distinct nucleotide sequences in the sample also encode this CDR3. The chain carries TRBV29-1 and TRBJ2-5, with D perhaps matching TRBD1 (7 bases). The CDR3 contains 12 residues. V gave up 6 bases and J gave up 2 bases, with 10 bases separating them. CDR1 and CDR2 (germline): SQVTM, ANQGSEA. DNA for the CDR3: TGCAGCGTGGAGGGACAGCAAGAGACCCAGTACTTC. Its translation is CSVEGQQETQYF.

V usage is TRBV5-4 and J usage is TRBJ1-1; unclear D gene. This CDR3 spans 13 amino acids. V was trimmed by 7 bases and J by 3 bases, leaving 13 bases between them. Germline values: CDR1 SGHNT, CDR2 YYREEE (reference sequence). CDR3 in amino acids: CASRPLRDTEAFF. DNA for the CDR3: TGTGCCAGCCGCCCTTTGAGGGACACTGAAGCTTTCTTT.

A single count supports this clone. V gene TRBV19 combines with J gene TRBJ2-2; D may be TRBD1 (6 bases). The ends were cut back, 5 bases at V and 5 bases at J, with 15 bases in the middle. This CDR3 region has 15 residues. The germline CDR1 and CDR2 sequences are LNHDA and SQIVND (reference sequence). The CDR3 loop is CASSSGRGYTGELFF. The CDR3 region has the DNA TGTGCCAGTAGTTCAGGCAGGGGTTATACCGGGGAGCTGTTTTTT.

To note about this clone: Other DNA sequences in the same sample also yield this CDR3. The rearrangement joins TRBV18 to TRBJ1-3; D remains ambiguous. The CDR3 covers 13 residues. Trimming left V 3 bases short and J 3 bases short, with 6 bases between. Germline-derived CDR1 and CDR2 are KGHSH and LQKENI. CDR3 DNA: TGTGCCAGCTCACCCACGGATGGAAACACCATATATTTT. It yields the protein CASSPTDGNTIYF.

CDR3 sequence (DNA): TGTGCCAGCAGCTTAGGGCGGACAGGGGTCTACGAGCAGTACTTC. It specifies CASSLGRTGVYEQYF. The genes are TRBV7-2 and TRBJ2-7; 9 nucleotides line up with TRBD1. The J segment lost 3 bases and the V segment lost 1 base, leaving 4 bases of the junction unmatched. The CDR3 length is 15 residues. The V gene's germline CDR1 is SGHTA and CDR2 FQGNSA.

Concerning this clone itself: Other nucleotide sequences in the sample specify the same CDR3. The chain carries TRBV5-1 and TRBJ1-4; D is unresolved. Trimming pared 0 bases from V and 0 bases from J, leaving 3 bases between. This CDR3 comprises 14 residues. Germline V lookup: CDR1 SGHRS, CDR2 YFSETQ. The CDR3: CASSLDATNEKLFF. The CDR3 coding sequence is TGCGCCAGCAGCTTGGACGCAACTAATGAAAAACTGTTTTTT. The complete variable domain, with remaining parts taken from reference TRBV5-1 and TRBJ1-4, reads KAGVTQTPRYLIKTRGQQVTLSCSPISGHRSVSWYQQTPGQGLQFLFEYFSETQRNKGNFPGRFSGRQFSNSRSEMNVSTLELGDSALYLCASSLDATNEKLFFGSGTQLSVL.

The chain combines TRBV7-9 with TRBJ1-4; TRBD1 matches 7 bases. V lost 1 base to trimming and J lost 6 bases; unmatched junction nucleotides: 8. Germline lookup yields CDR1 SEHNR and CDR2 FQNEAQ (reference sequence). CDR3 length equals 16 residues. CDR3 nucleotide sequence: TGTGCCAGCAGCTTAGGGTCAGGGGGACGTCATGAAAAACTGTTTTTT. Amino acid sequence: CASSLGSGGRHEKLFF.

Worth noting for this clone: Other DNA variants within this sample encode the same CDR3. CDR3 sequence: CSAPTGDGYTF. The CDR3 DNA follows: TGCAGTGCCCCGACAGGGGATGGCTACACCTTC. This sequence joins TRBV20-1 and TRBJ1-2, with 8 bases aligning to TRBD1. J lost 6 bases, V lost 6 bases, and 3 bases had no gene match. The CDR3 spans 11 residues. CDR1 and CDR2 from the germline V gene are DFQATT and SNEGSKA (reference sequence).

The chain links TRBV30 to TRBJ2-7, with D uncertain. Trimming took off 4 bases at V and 6 bases at J, with 16 bases between the two ends. Per germline, CDR1 GTSNPN and CDR2 SVGIG (reference sequence). CDR3 length: 13 amino acids. CDR3 in amino acids: CAWTREAGGEQYF. The DNA for the CDR3 is TGTGCCTGGACACGTGAGGCAGGTGGCGAGCAGTACTTC.